A selection of T cell receptor beta chains follows, all from one sample in a study of shared clonotypes between healthy human individuals. TCRdb keeps only in-frame clones here, not all; method: immunoSEQ multiplex PCR. The sample contains some 2.3 million clones, just over 90% of which appear only once. The sequenced material came from naive CD4+ T cells from PBMCs. The receptors come from a man aged 18-30 years in good health. Some clones in this sample may be carry-over from other donors' samples. CDR3s include the opening cysteine and the closing phenylalanine or tryptophan. D genes are given only for firm matches. The size of a clone is reported for some rows only, either as once, few or many, or as a class for expanded clones.

.	.	TRBV5-5	TRBJ1-2	CASSFGPGRGYTF	.
TRBD2	.	TRBV28	TRBJ2-1	CASRGSGSPGEQFF	TGTGCCAGCAGGGGTAGCGGGTCCCCGGGTGAGCAGTTCTTC
.	.	TRBV7-9	TRBJ1-1	CASSLEPGLNTEAFF	TGTGCCAGCAGCTTAGAGCCAGGACTGAACACTGAAGCTTTCTTT
.	.	TRBV28	TRBJ2-7	CASSFYYEQYF	TGTGCCAGCAGTTTTTATTACGAGCAGTACTTC
.	.	TRBV19	TRBJ1-5	CASSIHREGQPQHF	TGTGCCAGTAGTATCCACAGGGAGGGCCAGCCCCAGCATTTT
.	.	TRBV19	TRBJ2-6	CASSIDTRAASSSGANVLTF	TGTGCCAGTAGTATAGATACCCGGGCAGCTTCGAGCTCTGGGGCCAACGTCCTGACTTTC
.	few	TRBV11-2	TRBJ1-1	CASSKQMNTEAFF	TGTGCCAGCAGCAAACAGATGAACACTGAAGCTTTCTTT
TRBD1	once	TRBV27	TRBJ2-6	CASRLSRQGVVSGANVLTF	TGTGCCAGCCGCCTCTCGCGACAGGGGGTAGTGTCTGGGGCCAACGTCCTGACTTTC
.	.	TRBV18	TRBJ2-7	CASSPRESSGSYEQYF	TGTGCCAGCTCACCAAGGGAGTCGTCGGGGTCCTACGAGCAGTACTTC
.	.	TRBV5-1	TRBJ1-1	CASSLDRGVNTEAFF	TGCGCCAGCAGCTTGGATCGGGGAGTGAACACTGAAGCTTTCTTT
TRBD1	.	TRBV9	TRBJ1-1	CASSVAQPTGVAEAFF	TGTGCCAGCAGCGTAGCTCAACCGACAGGGGTAGCTGAAGCTTTCTTT
.	.	TRBV9	TRBJ2-3	CASSSRFDRRRDTQYF	TGTGCCAGCAGCTCGCGCTTTGACAGGAGGCGTGATACGCAGTATTTT
.	few	TRBV29-1	TRBJ1-1	CSVFSSDTEAFF	TGCAGCGTCTTCTCTTCGGACACTGAAGCTTTCTTT
TRBD2	.	TRBV5-1	TRBJ2-5	CASSGLAGIQETQYF	TGCGCCAGCAGCGGACTAGCGGGTATACAAGAGACCCAGTACTTC
TRBD1	.	TRBV11-2	TRBJ2-7	CASSAVTGTVSYEQYF	TGTGCCAGCAGCGCCGTCACCGGGACAGTCTCCTACGAGCAGTACTTC
.	.	TRBV7-2	TRBJ1-3	CASSSDRGAGNTIYF	TGTGCCAGCAGCTCGGACAGAGGTGCTGGAAACACCATATATTTT
TRBD1	.	TRBV7-9	TRBJ1-2	CASSFGQGNYGYTF	TGTGCCAGCAGCTTCGGACAGGGTAACTATGGCTACACCTTC
.	.	TRBV28	TRBJ1-1	CASRGGLPNTEAFF	TGTGCCAGCAGGGGGGGTTTACCGAACACTGAAGCTTTCTTT
TRBD2	.	TRBV5-1	TRBJ2-2	CASSSSGTNTGELFF	TGCGCCAGCTCCTCTAGCGGGACGAACACCGGGGAGCTGTTTTTT
.	.	TRBV6-5	TRBJ2-2	CASSYGGYSTGELFF	TGTGCCAGCAGTTACGGGGGGTATAGCACCGGGGAGCTGTTTTTT
.	.	TRBV19	TRBJ2-3	CASSDLPTSTDTQYF	TGTGCCAGTAGTGATCTCCCTACTAGCACAGATACGCAGTATTTT
.	.	TRBV9	TRBJ2-3	CASSILSGNTDTQYF	TGTGCCAGCAGCATCCTTAGCGGCAACACAGATACGCAGTATTTT
.	.	TRBV5-1	TRBJ2-5	CASSLDGVRGRETQYF	TGCGCCAGCAGCTTAGATGGGGTCAGGGGTCGGGAGACCCAGTACTTC
.	.	TRBV6-5	TRBJ1-1	CASSLKGWGTEAFF	TGTGCCAGCAGTTTAAAGGGGTGGGGCACTGAAGCTTTCTTT
.	.	TRBV4-2	TRBJ2-7	CASSRPGPDSYEQYF	TGTGCCAGCAGCCGGCCGGGACCCGACTCCTACGAGCAGTACTTC
TRBD2	.	TRBV7-2	TRBJ2-1	CASSSLAAAYNEQFF	TGTGCCAGCAGCTCTCTAGCGGCCGCCTACAATGAGCAGTTCTTC